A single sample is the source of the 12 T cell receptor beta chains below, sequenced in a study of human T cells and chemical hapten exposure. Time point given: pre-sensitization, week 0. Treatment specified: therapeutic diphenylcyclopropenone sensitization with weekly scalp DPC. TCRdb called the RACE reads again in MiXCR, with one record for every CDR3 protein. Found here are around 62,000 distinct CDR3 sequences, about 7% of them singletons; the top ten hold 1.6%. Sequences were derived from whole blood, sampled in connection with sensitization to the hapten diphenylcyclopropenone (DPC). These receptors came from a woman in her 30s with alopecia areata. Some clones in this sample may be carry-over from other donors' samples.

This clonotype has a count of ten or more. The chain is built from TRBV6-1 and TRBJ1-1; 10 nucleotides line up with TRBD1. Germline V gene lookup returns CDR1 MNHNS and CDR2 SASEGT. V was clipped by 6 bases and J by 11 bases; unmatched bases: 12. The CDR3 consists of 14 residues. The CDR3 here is CASSPSTGGLGAFF. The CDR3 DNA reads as TGTGCCAGCAGCCCGTCGACAGGGGGCTTGGGGGCTTTCTTT.

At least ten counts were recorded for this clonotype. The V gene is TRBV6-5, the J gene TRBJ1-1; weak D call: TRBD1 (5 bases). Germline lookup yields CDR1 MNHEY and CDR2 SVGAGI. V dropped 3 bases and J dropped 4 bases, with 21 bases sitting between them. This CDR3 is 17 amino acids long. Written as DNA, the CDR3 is TGTGCCAGCAGTTATTCGGGGGGACTGCACCGCGGCACTGAAGCTTTCTTT. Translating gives CASSYSGGLHRGTEAFF.

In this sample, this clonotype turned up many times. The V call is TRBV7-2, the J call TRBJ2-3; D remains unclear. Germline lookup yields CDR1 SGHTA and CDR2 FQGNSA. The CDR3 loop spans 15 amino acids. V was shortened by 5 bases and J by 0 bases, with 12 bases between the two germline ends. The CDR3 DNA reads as TGTGCCAGCAGCAGAACCTACACTAGCACAGATACGCAGTATTTT. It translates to CASSRTYTSTDTQYF.

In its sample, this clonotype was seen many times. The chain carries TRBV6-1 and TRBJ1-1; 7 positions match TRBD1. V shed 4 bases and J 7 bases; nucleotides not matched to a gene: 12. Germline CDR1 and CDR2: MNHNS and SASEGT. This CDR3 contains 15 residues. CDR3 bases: TGTGCCAGCAGTGCCAGGGAGACAGGGCATCGTGAAGCTTTCTTT. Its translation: CASSARETGHREAFF.

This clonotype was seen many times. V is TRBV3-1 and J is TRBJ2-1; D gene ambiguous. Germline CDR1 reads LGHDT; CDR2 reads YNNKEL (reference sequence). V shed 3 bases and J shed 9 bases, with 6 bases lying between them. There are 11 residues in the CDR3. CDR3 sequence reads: CASSQEGEQFF. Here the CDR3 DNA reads TGTGCCAGCAGCCAGGAAGGTGAGCAGTTCTTC.

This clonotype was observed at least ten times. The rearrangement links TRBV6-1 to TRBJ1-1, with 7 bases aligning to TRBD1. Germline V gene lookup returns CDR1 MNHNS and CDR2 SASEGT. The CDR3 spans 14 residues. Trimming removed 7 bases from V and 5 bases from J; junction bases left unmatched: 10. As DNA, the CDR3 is TGTGCCAGCACTGCACAGGGGAGGGGGACTGAAGCTTTCTTT. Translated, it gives CASTAQGRGTEAFF.

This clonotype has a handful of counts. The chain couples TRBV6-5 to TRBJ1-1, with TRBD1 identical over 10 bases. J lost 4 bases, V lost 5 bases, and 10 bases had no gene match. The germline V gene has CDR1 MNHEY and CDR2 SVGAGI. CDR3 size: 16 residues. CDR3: CASSPGTGAWGTEAFF. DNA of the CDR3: TGTGCCAGCAGTCCCGGGACAGGGGCCTGGGGCACTGAAGCTTTCTTT.

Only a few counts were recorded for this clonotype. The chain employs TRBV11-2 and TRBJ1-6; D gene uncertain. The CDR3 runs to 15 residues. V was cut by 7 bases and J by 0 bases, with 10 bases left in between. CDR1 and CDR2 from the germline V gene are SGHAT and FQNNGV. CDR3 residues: CASTFSNSYNSPLHF. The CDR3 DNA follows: TGTGCCAGCACCTTTTCGAACTCCTATAATTCACCCCTCCACTTT. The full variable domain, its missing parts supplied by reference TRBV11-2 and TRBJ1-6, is EAGVAQSPRYKIIEKRQSVAFWCNPISGHATLYWYQQILGQGPKLLIQFQNNGVVDDSQLPKDRFSAERLKGVDSTLKIQPAKLEDSAVYLCASTFSNSYNSPLHFGNGTRLTVT.

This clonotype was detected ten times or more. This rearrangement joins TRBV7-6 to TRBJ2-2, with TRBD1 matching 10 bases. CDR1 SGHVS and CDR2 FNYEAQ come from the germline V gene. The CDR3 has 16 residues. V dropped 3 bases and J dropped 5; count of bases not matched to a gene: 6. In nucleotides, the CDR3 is TGTGCCAGCAGCTTTGGACAGGGGGGTTTGACCGGGGAGCTGTTTTTT. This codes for CASSFGQGGLTGELFF.

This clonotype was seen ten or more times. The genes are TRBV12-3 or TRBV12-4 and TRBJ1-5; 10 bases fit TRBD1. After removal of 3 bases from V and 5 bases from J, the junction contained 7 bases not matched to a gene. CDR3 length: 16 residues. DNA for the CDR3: TGTGCCAGCAGTTTGTGGGGGGGGACAGGGGATCAGCCCCAGCATTTT. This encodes CASSLWGGTGDQPQHF.

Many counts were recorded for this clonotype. CDR3 amino acids: CASSQRTGGFTDTQYF. The DNA for the CDR3 is TGTGCCAGCAGCCAGAGAACGGGGGGATTTACAGATACGCAGTATTTT. This rearrangement joins TRBV14 to TRBJ2-3; 7 positions match TRBD2. The germline gives CDR1 SGHDN, CDR2 FVKESK. V lost 3 bases, J lost 3 bases, and 9 bases stayed unmatched. The CDR3 consists of 16 residues.

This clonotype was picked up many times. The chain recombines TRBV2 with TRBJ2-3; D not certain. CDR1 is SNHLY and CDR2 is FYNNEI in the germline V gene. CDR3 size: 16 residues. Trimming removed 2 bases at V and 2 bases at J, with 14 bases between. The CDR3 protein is CASSEIDPSFTDTQYF. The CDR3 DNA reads TGTGCCAGCAGTGAAATCGACCCCTCCTTCACAGATACGCAGTATTTT.